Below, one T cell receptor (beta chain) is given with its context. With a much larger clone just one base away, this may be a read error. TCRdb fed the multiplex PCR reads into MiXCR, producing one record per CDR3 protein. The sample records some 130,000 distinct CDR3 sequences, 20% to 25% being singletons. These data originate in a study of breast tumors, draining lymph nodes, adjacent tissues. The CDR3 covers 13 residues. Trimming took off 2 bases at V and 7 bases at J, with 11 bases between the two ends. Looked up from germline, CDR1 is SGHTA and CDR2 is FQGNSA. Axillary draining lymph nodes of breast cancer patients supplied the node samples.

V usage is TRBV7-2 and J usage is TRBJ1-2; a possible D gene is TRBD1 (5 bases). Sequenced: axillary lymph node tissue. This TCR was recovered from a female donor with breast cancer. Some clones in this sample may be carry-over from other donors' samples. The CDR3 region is CASSLLGRGGYTF. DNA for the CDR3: TGTGCCAGCAGCTTATTGGGGAGGGGTGGCTACACCTTC.